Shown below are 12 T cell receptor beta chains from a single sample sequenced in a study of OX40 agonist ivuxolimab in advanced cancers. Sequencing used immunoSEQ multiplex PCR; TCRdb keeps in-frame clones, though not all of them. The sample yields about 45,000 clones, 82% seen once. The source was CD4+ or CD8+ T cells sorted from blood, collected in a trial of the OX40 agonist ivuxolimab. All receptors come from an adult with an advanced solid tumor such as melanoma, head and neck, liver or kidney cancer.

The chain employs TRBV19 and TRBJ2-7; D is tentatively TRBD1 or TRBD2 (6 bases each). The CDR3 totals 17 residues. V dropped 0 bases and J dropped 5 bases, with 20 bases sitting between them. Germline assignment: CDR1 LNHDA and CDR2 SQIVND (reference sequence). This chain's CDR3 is CASSIDGLGGAWNEQYF. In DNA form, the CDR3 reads TGTGCCAGTAGTATAGATGGTCTGGGGGGCGCTTGGAACGAGCAGTACTTC.

The CDR3 DNA reads TGTGCCAGCTCCCAGGGAACTAGCGGGAGGGCCATAAATACGCAGTATTTT. It is translated as CASSQGTSGRAINTQYF. The chain combines TRBV7-8 with TRBJ2-3, with 13 bases that match TRBD2. With V trimmed by 8 bases and J by 7 bases, 15 bases remained unmatched. The CDR3 contains 17 residues. Germline V gene data show CDR1 as SGHVS and CDR2 as FQNEAQ.

The CDR3 here is CASRRQGQLNTGELFF. The CDR3, as DNA: TGTGCCAGCAGACGACAGGGACAGCTTAACACCGGGGAGCTGTTTTTT. The J gene is TRBJ2-2, the V gene TRBV11-2, with 7 bases aligning to TRBD1. V lost 6 bases and J lost 2; bases outside the gene matches: 9. Germline values: CDR1 SGHAT, CDR2 FQNNGV. This CDR3 has 16 amino acids.

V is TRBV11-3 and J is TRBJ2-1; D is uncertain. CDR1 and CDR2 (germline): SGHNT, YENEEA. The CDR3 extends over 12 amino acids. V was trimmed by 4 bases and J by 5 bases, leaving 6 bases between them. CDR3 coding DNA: TGTGCCAGCAGCTCCTTCAACAATGAGCAGTTCTTC. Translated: CASSSFNNEQFF.

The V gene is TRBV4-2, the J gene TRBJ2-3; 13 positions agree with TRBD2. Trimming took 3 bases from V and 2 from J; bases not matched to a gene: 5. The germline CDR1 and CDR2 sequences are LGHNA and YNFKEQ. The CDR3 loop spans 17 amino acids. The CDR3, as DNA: TGTGCCAGCAGCCATTCTGGACTAGCGGGAGTCACAGATACGCAGTATTTT. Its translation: CASSHSGLAGVTDTQYF.

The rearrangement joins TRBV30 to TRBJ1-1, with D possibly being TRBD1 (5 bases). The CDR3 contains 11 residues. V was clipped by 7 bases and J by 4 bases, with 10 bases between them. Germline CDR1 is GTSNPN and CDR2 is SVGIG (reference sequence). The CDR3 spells CAYQGGTEAFF. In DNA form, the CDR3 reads TGTGCCTACCAGGGAGGCACTGAAGCTTTCTTT.

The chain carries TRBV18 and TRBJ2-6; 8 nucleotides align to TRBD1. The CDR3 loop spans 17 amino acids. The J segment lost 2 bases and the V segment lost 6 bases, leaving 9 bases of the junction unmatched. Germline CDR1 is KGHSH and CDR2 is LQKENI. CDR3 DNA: TGTGCCAGCTCCGCCGGGACAGGACACACTGGGGCCAACGTCCTGACTTTC. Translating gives CASSAGTGHTGANVLTF.

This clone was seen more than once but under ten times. In nucleotides, the CDR3 is TGTGCCAGCAGCTCAGGGACAGGGGGCAGGTACACTGAAGCTTTCTTT. Protein: CASSSGTGGRYTEAFF. This chain joins TRBV7-3 and TRBJ1-1; 12 bases align to TRBD1. There are 16 residues in the CDR3. V lost 4 bases and J lost 3; bases outside the gene matches: 6. CDR1 and CDR2 from the germline V gene are SGHTA and FQGTGA.

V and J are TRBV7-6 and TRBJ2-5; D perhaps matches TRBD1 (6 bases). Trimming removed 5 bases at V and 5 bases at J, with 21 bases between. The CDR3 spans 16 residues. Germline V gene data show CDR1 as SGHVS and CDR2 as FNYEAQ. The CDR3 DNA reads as TGTGCCAGCAGCCCTAGACGCAGGGGACAAGGGGAGACCCAGTACTTC. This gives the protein CASSPRRRGQGETQYF.

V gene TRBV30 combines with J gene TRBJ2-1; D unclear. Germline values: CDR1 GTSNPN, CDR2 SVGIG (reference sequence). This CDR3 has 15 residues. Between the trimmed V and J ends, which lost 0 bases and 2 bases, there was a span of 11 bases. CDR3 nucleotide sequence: TGTGCCTGGAGTGTAGGAAGTCCCGCCTACAATGAGCAGTTCTTC. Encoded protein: CAWSVGSPAYNEQFF.

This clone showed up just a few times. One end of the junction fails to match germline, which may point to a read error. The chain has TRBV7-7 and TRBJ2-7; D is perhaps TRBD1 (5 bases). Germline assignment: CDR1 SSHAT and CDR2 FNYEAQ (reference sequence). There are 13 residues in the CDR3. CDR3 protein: CASSLDTTYEQYF. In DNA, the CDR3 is TGTGCTAGCAGCTTGGACACGACCTACGAGCAGTACTTC. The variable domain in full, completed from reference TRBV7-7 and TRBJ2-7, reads GAGVSQSPRYKVTKRGQDVTLRCDPISSHATLYWYQQALGQGPEFLTYFNYEAQPDKSGLPSDRFSAERPEGSISTLTIQRTEQRDSAMYRCASSLDTTYEQYFGPGTRLTVT.

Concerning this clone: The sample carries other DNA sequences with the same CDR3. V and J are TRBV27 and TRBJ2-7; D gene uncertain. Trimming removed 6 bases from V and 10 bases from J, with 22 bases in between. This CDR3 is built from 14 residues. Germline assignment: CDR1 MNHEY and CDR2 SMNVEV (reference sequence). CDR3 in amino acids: CASSSTTGIRAQYF. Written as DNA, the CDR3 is TGTGCCAGCAGCTCAACGACTGGTATTCGGGCTCAGTACTTC.